This TCR beta chain was observed in a study of shared clonotypes between healthy human individuals. At the level of the study: CD8 memory received one plate per donor, CD8 naive two, CD4 memory three and CD4 naive three.

Regarding this clone: As yet, its antigen is unknown.

Every immunoSEQ plate was one replicate of a subset's evenly spread DNA. This table comes from immunoSEQ multiplex PCR, and its TCRdb copy is limited to in-frame clones, with some not included. The sample consists of some 2.1 million clones, over 85% of them appearing once. Terminally differentiated effector memory CD45RA+ cells were excluded by CCR7 positive selection of CD45RO-negative cells. Study outcomes and limitations: Compared with memory subsets, naive subsets generally had larger estimated richness. Blood was the sole source, and tissue repertoires probably differ.

The CDR3 totals 14 residues. V was clipped by 1 base and J by 6 bases, with 10 bases between them. The V gene's germline CDR1 is SGHVS and CDR2 FNYEAQ. Sequenced: naive CD8+ T cells from PBMCs. The chain recombines TRBV7-6 with TRBJ1-5, with D maybe TRBD1 (5 bases). The clonotype was recovered from a man aged 18 to 30 in good health. Some clones in this sample may be carry-over from other donors' samples. CDR3 in DNA: TGTGCCAGCAGCTTAGGTGGAGGGGCTCAGCCCCAGCATTTT. Residues: CASSLGGGAQPQHF.